The entry that follows covers one T cell receptor beta chain sequence. Antigen specificity is unknown. This CDR3 is 13 amino acids long. Germline values: CDR1 LNHDA, CDR2 SQIVND (reference sequence). V lost 3 bases and J lost 1, with 6 bases in between. This sample is drawn from a study of cytomegalovirus exposure and HLA in healthy donors. Whole-study results and caveats: The study reported that TCR beta sequences accurately predicted HLA-A and HLA-B alleles in most subjects. Some segments of the V type, notably TRBV6-2 and TRBV6-3, were excluded as indistinguishable. Later analysis demonstrated an association between a missense DCLRE1C variant and TCR beta V- and J-gene trimming.

The PCR ran on 60 Vbeta and 13 Jbeta primers. Using immunoSEQ multiplex PCR, the repertoire was profiled, and TCRdb retains in-frame clones only, with some absent. The sample has approximately 91,000 clones, around nine tenths seen once; the top ten hold over 8.5%. Source material: PBMCs. The receptor's source is a man aged 30-40 years in good health and CMV-seropositive. The rearrangement links TRBV19 to TRBJ2-5; D gene uncertain. This chain's CDR3 is CASSIFSQETQYF. The DNA of the CDR3 is TGTGCCAGTAGTATCTTTAGCCAAGAGACCCAGTACTTC.